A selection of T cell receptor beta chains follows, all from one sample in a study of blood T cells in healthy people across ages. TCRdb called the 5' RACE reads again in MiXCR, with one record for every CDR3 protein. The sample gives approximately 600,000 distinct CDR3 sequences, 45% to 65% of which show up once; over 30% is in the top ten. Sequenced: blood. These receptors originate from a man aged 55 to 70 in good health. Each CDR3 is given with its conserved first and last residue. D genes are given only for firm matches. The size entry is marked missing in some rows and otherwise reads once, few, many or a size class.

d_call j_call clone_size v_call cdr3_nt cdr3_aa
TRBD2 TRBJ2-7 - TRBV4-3 TGCGCCAGCAGCCAAGATCGCCAGGGAGGGTCCGAGCAGTACTTC CASSQDRQGGSEQYF
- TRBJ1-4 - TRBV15 TGTGCCACCAGCAGTGAAACAGGGAGTTGGGAAAAACTGTTTTTT CATSSETGSWEKLFF
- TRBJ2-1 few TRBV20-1 TGCAGTGCTTCTCCCTCGGGATGGGATGAGCAGTTCTTC CSASPSGWDEQFF
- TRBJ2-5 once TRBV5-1 TGCGCCAGCAGCTTGGGATCCAGGTTCCAAGAGACCCAGTACTTC CASSLGSRFQETQYF
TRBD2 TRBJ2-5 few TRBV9 TGTGCCAGCAGCGTATCGACTAGCGGGGGGTACCAAGAGACCCAGTACTTC CASSVSTSGGYQETQYF
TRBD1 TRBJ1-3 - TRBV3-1 TGTGCCAGCAGCCACCGACGGACAGGGGGAAACACCATATATTTT CASSHRRTGGNTIYF
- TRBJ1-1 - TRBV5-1 TGCGCCAGCAGCCCCGATGGGGGGCCGGGGGCTGAAGCTTTCTTT CASSPDGGPGAEAFF
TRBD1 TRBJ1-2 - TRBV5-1 TGCGCCAGCAGCACCCGGGACAGGGAGCCCTATGGCTACACCTTC CASSTRDREPYGYTF
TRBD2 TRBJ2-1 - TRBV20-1 TGCAGTGCTAGAGGGAAACGGGGGGGCTACAATGAGCAGTTCTTC CSARGKRGGYNEQFF
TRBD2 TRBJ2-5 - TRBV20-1 TGCAGTGCTAGAGCAACTAGCGGGGGGGCCGAGGAGACCCAGTACTTC CSARATSGGAEETQYF
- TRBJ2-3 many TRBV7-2 TGTGCCAGCAGCTTAAGACCGGGAAGGGATACGCAGTATTTT CASSLRPGRDTQYF
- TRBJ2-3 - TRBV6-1 TGTGCCCTACGAACCCCCGGAACAGCTGCTAGCACAGATACGCAGTATTTT CALRTPGTAASTDTQYF
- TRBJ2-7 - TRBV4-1 TGCGCCAGCAGCCAAGATCTAAGGGCATCCTACGAGCAGTACTTC CASSQDLRASYEQYF
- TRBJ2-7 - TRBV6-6 TGTGCCAACAGGACGGGGGGCGACGAGCAGTACTTC CANRTGGDEQYF
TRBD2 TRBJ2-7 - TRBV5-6 TGTGCCAGCAGCTTCCGGGGACTAGCGATCTACGAGCAGTACTTC CASSFRGLAIYEQYF
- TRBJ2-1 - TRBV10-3 TGTGCCATCAGTGAACGGGGACTTCTTAATGAGCAGTTCTTC CAISERGLLNEQFF
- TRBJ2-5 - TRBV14 TGTGCCAGCAGCCAAGATCGTCTTGGGGGGCTCCAAGAGACCCAGTACTTC CASSQDRLGGLQETQYF
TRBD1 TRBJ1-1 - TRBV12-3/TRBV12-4 TGTGCCAGCAGGACAGGGTCGGGGAACACTGAAGCTTTCTTT CASRTGSGNTEAFF
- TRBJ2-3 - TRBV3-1 TGTGCCAGCAGCCAAAATCCCTGGGGCACAGATACGCAGTATTTT CASSQNPWGTDTQYF
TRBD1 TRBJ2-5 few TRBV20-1 TGCAGTGCTTCCACAGGGGGCGCCGGGGAGACCCAGTACTTC CSASTGGAGETQYF
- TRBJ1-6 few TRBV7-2 TGTGCCAGCCCCCCGGGAGGTCCAACCCTCCACTTT CASPPGGPTLHF
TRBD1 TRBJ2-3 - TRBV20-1 TGCAGTGCTAAGGGGGCCGGGGATACGCAGTATTTT CSAKGAGDTQYF
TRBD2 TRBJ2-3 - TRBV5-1 TGCGCCAGCACCACCCCCACTAGCGGGGGGTCAGATACGCAGTATTTT CASTTPTSGGSDTQYF
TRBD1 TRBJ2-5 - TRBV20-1 TGCAGTGTAGAAAAGGGACAGGGGACCCAAGAGACCCAGTACTTC CSVEKGQGTQETQYF
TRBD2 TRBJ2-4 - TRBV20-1 TGCAGTGCTAGAGCCGGGACTAGCGGGGGAGGGTTAGCCAAAAACATTCAGTACTTC CSARAGTSGGGLAKNIQYF
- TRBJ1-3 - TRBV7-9 TGTGCCAGCTTTAGTGTGGGTGGAAACACCATATATTTT CASFSVGGNTIYF
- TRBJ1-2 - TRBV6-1 TGTGCCAGCAGTGAAGAGTTAAACTATGGCTACACCTTC CASSEELNYGYTF
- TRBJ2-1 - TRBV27 TGTGCCAGCAGTCCTCGCCCAGGGCAAGGGGCCTACAATGAGCAGTTCTTC CASSPRPGQGAYNEQFF
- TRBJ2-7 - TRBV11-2 TGTGCCAGCAGCCCCTTTGGCAGCTCCTACGAGCAGTACTTC CASSPFGSSYEQYF
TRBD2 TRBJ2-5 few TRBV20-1 TGCAGTGCTAGAGAATCCGTCGGACTAGCGGGGTCGGAGACCCAGTACTTC CSARESVGLAGSETQYF
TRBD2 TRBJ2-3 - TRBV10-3 TGTGCCATCAGTGAAGGAGCGGGGGCCTTCACAGATACGCAGTATTTT CAISEGAGAFTDTQYF
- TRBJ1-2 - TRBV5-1 TGCGCCAGCAGCCTGGAAACGGGGGTGCAATCCTATGGCTACACCTTC CASSLETGVQSYGYTF
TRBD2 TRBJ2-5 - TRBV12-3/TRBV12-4 TGTGCCAGCAGTTCCACTAGCGGGGGGAATGAGCAGTACTTC CASSSTSGGNEQYF
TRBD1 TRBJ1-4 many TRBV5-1 TGCGCCAGCAGCGAGGGACAGAATGAAAAACTGTTTTTT CASSEGQNEKLFF
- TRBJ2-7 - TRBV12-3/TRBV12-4 TGTGCCAGCAGTTTAGTCCTTTACGAGCAGTACTTC CASSLVLYEQYF
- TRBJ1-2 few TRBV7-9 TGTGCCAGCAGCGACTACAGGGATGGCTACACCTTC CASSDYRDGYTF
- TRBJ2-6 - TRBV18 TGTGCCAGCTCACCAGAGCGATCCAGTGGGGCCAACGTCCTGACTTTC CASSPERSSGANVLTF
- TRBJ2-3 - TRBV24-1 TGTGCCACCAGTGATTCCCAGGGAACTAGCACCGATACGCAGTATTTT CATSDSQGTSTDTQYF
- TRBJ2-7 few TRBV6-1 TGTGCCAGCAGTGAAGCTTCGGGGAGATCCCCCTACGAGCAGTACTTC CASSEASGRSPYEQYF
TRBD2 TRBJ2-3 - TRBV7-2 TGTGCCAGCAGACCTCTTGGCGGGGGGCTTAGACACACAGATACGCAGTATTTT CASRPLGGGLRHTDTQYF
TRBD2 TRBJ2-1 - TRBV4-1 TGCGCCAGCAGCCAAGGGACGGGGGGGCCTGAGACCCAGTTCTTC CASSQGTGGPETQFF
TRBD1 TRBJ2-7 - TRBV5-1 TGCTCCAGCAGCTGGGACAGTCGCGAGCAGTACTTC CSSSWDSREQYF
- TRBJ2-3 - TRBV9 TGTGCCAGCAGCGTAGCTACTAGCTCGGATACGCAGTATTTT CASSVATSSDTQYF
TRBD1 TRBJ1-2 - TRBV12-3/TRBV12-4 TGTGCCAGCAGTTTAAGGTCCCGACAGGGGAACTATGGCTACACCTTC CASSLRSRQGNYGYTF
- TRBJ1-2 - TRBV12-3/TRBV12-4 TGTGCCAGCAGGATTGGAGGGTCTGGCTACACCTTC CASRIGGSGYTF
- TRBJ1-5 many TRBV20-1 TGCAGTGCTAGAGACACGGGCAGGGGAAGCAATCAGCCCCAGCATTTT CSARDTGRGSNQPQHF
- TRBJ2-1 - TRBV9 TGTGCCAGCAGCGTCCAGACGGGACGGACCTACAATGAGCAGTTCTTC CASSVQTGRTYNEQFF
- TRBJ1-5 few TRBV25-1 TGTGCCAGCAGCGAGGGCTGGGATTATCAGCCCCAGCATTTT CASSEGWDYQPQHF